Listed below are T cell receptor beta chains from one sample, sequenced in a study of human T cells and chemical hapten exposure. MiXCR, run by TCRdb on the RACE reads, gives a single entry per CDR3 protein. The sample contains approximately 110,000 distinct CDR3 sequences, around 34% of which appear only once. Here the sequenced sample was whole blood, taken in connection with sensitization to the hapten diphenylcyclopropenone (DPC). The receptors derive from a man between 40 and 49 years old with alopecia areata. Some clones in this sample may be carry-over from other donors' samples. Both conserved end residues are part of each CDR3. Fields, in order: D gene, clone size, V gene, J gene, CDR3 length, CDR3 DNA, CDR3 protein. D genes are given only for firm matches. Clone size is stated in some rows and not others, as once, few, many or a class when expanded.

>TRBD2|.|TRBV20-1|TRBJ2-1|16
TGCAGTGCTACCCGACTAGCGGGGGTGACCTACAATGAGCAGTTCTTC
CSATRLAGVTYNEQFF
>TRBD2|.|TRBV6-2/TRBV6-3|TRBJ2-2|16
TGTGCCAGCGCCGACCCCAGCGGGAGGGCCAGCGGGGAGCTGTTTTTT
CASADPSGRASGELFF
>.|once|TRBV12-3/TRBV12-4|TRBJ2-3|15
TGTGCCAGCTCACGGAGTAGCGGAAACACAGATACGCAGTATTTT
CASSRSSGNTDTQYF
>TRBD1|few|TRBV5-1|TRBJ1-2|13
TGCGCCAGCAGCCTTGACAGGGTCGTTGGCTACACCTTC
CASSLDRVVGYTF
>TRBD1|.|TRBV6-5|TRBJ2-2|14
TGTGCCAGCAATACAGGGGGCGAGACCGGGGAGCTGTTTTTT
CASNTGGETGELFF
>TRBD1|.|TRBV3-1|TRBJ2-7|15
TGTGCCAGCAGCCAAATGGGACAGGGAGCCTACGAGCAGTACTTC
CASSQMGQGAYEQYF
>TRBD1|.|TRBV6-2/TRBV6-3|TRBJ1-5|16
TGTGCCAGCAGTTACTTACGGACAGGAAGCAATCAGCCCCAGCATTTT
CASSYLRTGSNQPQHF
>TRBD1|.|TRBV20-1|TRBJ2-6|16
TGCAGTGCTAGAAGGACAGGCCTATCTGGGGCCAACGTCCTGACTTTC
CSARRTGLSGANVLTF
>.|few|TRBV20-1|TRBJ2-3|14
TGCAGTGCTAGCCTTCTAGCGACCACAGATACGCAGTATTTT
CSASLLATTDTQYF
>.|few|TRBV5-1|TRBJ2-1|14
TGCGCCAGCAGCTTGGCTTTCAACGGCAATGAGCAGTTCTTC
CASSLAFNGNEQFF
>TRBD1|few|TRBV29-1|TRBJ1-4|13
TGCAGCGCACTGGACAGGGGAAATGAAAAACTGTTTTTT
CSALDRGNEKLFF
>.|few|TRBV7-2|TRBJ1-2|15
TGTGCCACCAGGGCAGGGAGGATTCTTAGCTATGGCTACACCTTC
CATRAGRILSYGYTF
>.|once|TRBV29-1|TRBJ1-2|12
TGCAGCGCGGGGTTGGGGGACTATGGCTACAACTTC
CSAGLGDYGYNF
>TRBD1|.|TRBV27|TRBJ1-5|16
TGTGCCAGCAGTTTAAGCCCAGGGGGCACGGGTCAGCCCCAGCATTTT
CASSLSPGGTGQPQHF
>.|.|TRBV29-1|TRBJ2-3|11
TGCAGCGTGGAGGACACAGATACGCAGTATTTT
CSVEDTDTQYF
>TRBD1|.|TRBV29-1|TRBJ1-4|13
TGCAGCGTCCAGGGACAGCCTAATGAAAAACTGTTTTTT
CSVQGQPNEKLFF
>TRBD1|few|TRBV18|TRBJ1-2|14
TGTGCCAGCTCACCAGGGGACAGCAACTATGGCTACACCTTC
CASSPGDSNYGYTF
>.|.|TRBV29-1|TRBJ2-1|14
TGCAGCGGGGAAATCCCCAACTCCTACAATGAGCAGTTCTTC
CSGEIPNSYNEQFF
>TRBD2|.|TRBV29-1|TRBJ2-3|14
TGCAGCGTTGAAGGGACTAGAGGCACAGATACGCAGTATTTT
CSVEGTRGTDTQYF
>TRBD1|.|TRBV7-2|TRBJ1-5|13
TGTGCCAGCAGCAGGACAGGGGATCAGCCCCAGCATTTT
CASSRTGDQPQHF
>TRBD1|few|TRBV10-3|TRBJ2-3|15
TGTGCCATCAGTACGACAGGGGGTGTACCAGATACGCAGTATTTT
CAISTTGGVPDTQYF
>TRBD2|.|TRBV6-2/TRBV6-3|TRBJ2-3|18
TGTGCCAGCAGATCTTGGACTAGCGGGAGATTTGGCTCAGATACGCAGTATTTT
CASRSWTSGRFGSDTQYF
>.|.|TRBV7-2|TRBJ2-3|14
TGTGCCAGCAGCTTACACATTGTAACAGATACGCAGTATTTT
CASSLHIVTDTQYF
>.|.|TRBV28|TRBJ1-1|13
TGTGCCAGCAGTCCCTCAGGGTACACTGAAGCTTTCTTT
CASSPSGYTEAFF
>.|few|TRBV12-3/TRBV12-4|TRBJ1-2|12
TGTGCCAGCAGTTTGGTGGGGGGGGGCTACACCTTC
CASSLVGGGYTF
>.|few|TRBV29-1|TRBJ2-6|13
TGCAGCATTTTGGGCTCTGGGGCCAACGTCCTGACTTTC
CSILGSGANVLTF
>.|.|TRBV18|TRBJ2-7|12
TGTGCCAGCTCACCCCTCGGAGGAGAGCAGTACTTC
CASSPLGGEQYF
>.|.|TRBV30|TRBJ2-5|14
TGTGCCTGGAGGGCCAGACAGGTCCAAGAGACCCAGTACTTC
CAWRARQVQETQYF
>.|.|TRBV4-1|TRBJ2-3|16
TGCGCCAGCAGCCAAGATCCGGGAGCTAGCACAGATACGCAGTATTTT
CASSQDPGASTDTQYF
>TRBD2|few|TRBV29-1|TRBJ2-2|15
TGCAGCGTTGGACTAGCGGGAGGGCCGAGCGGGGAGCTGTTTTTT
CSVGLAGGPSGELFF
>.|.|TRBV6-5|TRBJ1-1|13
TGTGCCAGCAGTCGATCAGGGAACACTGAAGCTTTCTTT
CASSRSGNTEAFF
>.|.|TRBV12-3/TRBV12-4|TRBJ1-5|14
TGTGCCAGCAGAGGACAGCAAAGCAATCAGCCCCAGCATTTT
CASRGQQSNQPQHF
>TRBD1|few|TRBV6-1|TRBJ1-1|14
TGTGCCAGCAGTGAAAGGGGGCCGGACACTGAAGCTTTCTTT
CASSERGPDTEAFF
>.|few|TRBV6-5|TRBJ2-3|16
TGTGCCAGCAAGACAGGGGCGGGAGTGAGGACAGATACGCAGTATTTT
CASKTGAGVRTDTQYF
>.|few|TRBV5-4|TRBJ2-3|15
TGTGCCAGCAGCCTCCCCGGGGCTAGCACAGATACGCAGTATTTT
CASSLPGASTDTQYF
>TRBD2|few|TRBV6-5|TRBJ2-3|15
TGTGCCAGCACCCTAAGCGGGAGTATCACAGATACGCAGTATTTT
CASTLSGSITDTQYF
>.|.|TRBV4-2|TRBJ2-1|15
TGTGCCAGCAGCCAACAGCAGGGTGAAGGCAATGAGCAGTTCTTC
CASSQQQGEGNEQFF
>TRBD2|.|TRBV20-1|TRBJ2-3|15
TGCAGTGCGCCCACTAGCGGGAGGGCCGGAGATACGCAGTATTTT
CSAPTSGRAGDTQYF
>.|few|TRBV5-6|TRBJ1-3|14
TGTGCCAGCAGCCTCCAGGTCACTGGAAACACCATATATTTT
CASSLQVTGNTIYF
>TRBD1|.|TRBV28|TRBJ2-6|19
TGTGCCAGCAGTTTATTCCGACAGGGGGCCCTCTCTGGGGCCAACGTCCTGACTTTC
CASSLFRQGALSGANVLTF
>.|.|TRBV7-2|TRBJ1-3|16
TGTGCCAGCAGCTTATTTACGACAAAAGCTGGAAACACCATATATTTT
CASSLFTTKAGNTIYF
>.|.|TRBV3-1|TRBJ1-1|14
TGTGCCAGCAGCCAAGAACCCGTGAACACTGAAGCTTTCTTT
CASSQEPVNTEAFF
>.|.|TRBV12-3/TRBV12-4|TRBJ1-5|14
TGTGCCAGCAGTAATTCAGGGCGTAATCAGCCCCAGCATTTT
CASSNSGRNQPQHF
>.|few|TRBV29-1|TRBJ1-4|16
TGCAGCGTTGTGTTGGGACATCGTGGACCAAATGAAAAACTGTTTTTT
CSVVLGHRGPNEKLFF
>TRBD1|.|TRBV3-1|TRBJ2-1|16
TGTGCCAGCAGCTCGACCGACAGGGGTTCCTACAATGAGCAGTTCTTC
CASSSTDRGSYNEQFF
>TRBD2|few|TRBV7-9|TRBJ2-1|21
TGTGCCAGCAGCTTAGAGTCTCTAGCGGGAGCGCCGGTAAGAAGGAACAATGAGCAGTTCTTC
CASSLESLAGAPVRRNNEQFF
>.|.|TRBV4-1|TRBJ1-1|13
TGCGCCAGCAGCCAAGATTTTGGGGCTGAAGCTTTCTTT
CASSQDFGAEAFF
>TRBD1|.|TRBV7-8|TRBJ2-1|16
TGTGCCAGCAGCTTATCTTCCGGGACAGCCTACAATGAGCAGTTCTTC
CASSLSSGTAYNEQFF
>.|.|TRBV11-2|TRBJ2-1|15
TGTGCCAGCAGCCCTGGACCCTCCCCCTACAATGAGCAGTTCTTC
CASSPGPSPYNEQFF
>.|.|TRBV12-3/TRBV12-4|TRBJ1-5|14
TGTGCCAGCAGCCCCACGGGGGGAAGTCAGCCCCAGCATTTT
CASSPTGGSQPQHF
>TRBD2|few|TRBV7-2|TRBJ2-3|16
TGTGCCAGCAGCTTGAGGGCGGGAGGGGCCCGGGATACGCAGTATTTT
CASSLRAGGARDTQYF
>.|.|TRBV20-1|TRBJ2-3|14
TGCAGTGCCGAGGGGGGCGGGGCCACAGATACGCAGTATTTT
CSAEGGGATDTQYF
>TRBD2|few|TRBV7-9|TRBJ2-1|14
TGTGCCACCGGACTAGCGGGAGGGCCTGGTGAGCAGTTCTTC
CATGLAGGPGEQFF